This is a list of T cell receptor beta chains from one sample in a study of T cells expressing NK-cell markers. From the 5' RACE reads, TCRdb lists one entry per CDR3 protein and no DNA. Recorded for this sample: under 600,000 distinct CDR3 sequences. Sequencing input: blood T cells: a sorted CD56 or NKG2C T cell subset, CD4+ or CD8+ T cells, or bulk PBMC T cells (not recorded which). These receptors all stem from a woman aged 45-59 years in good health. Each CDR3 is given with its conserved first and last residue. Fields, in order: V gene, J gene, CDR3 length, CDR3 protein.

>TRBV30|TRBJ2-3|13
CAWSLGDPDTQYF
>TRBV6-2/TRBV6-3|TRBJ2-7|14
CASSFGTPIDEQYF
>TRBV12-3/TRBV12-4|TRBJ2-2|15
CASSLQGPNTGELFF
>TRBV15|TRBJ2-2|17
CATSPTGASAYTGELFF
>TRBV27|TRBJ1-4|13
CASSPPGWEKLFF
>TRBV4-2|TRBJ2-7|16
CASSQDPGNPLYEQYF
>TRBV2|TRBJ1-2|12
CASGEKVEGYTF
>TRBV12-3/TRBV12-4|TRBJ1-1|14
CASSLTASVIEAFF
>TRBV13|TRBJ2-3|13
CASWRGGTDTQYF
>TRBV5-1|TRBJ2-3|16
CASSLEISGSINTQYF
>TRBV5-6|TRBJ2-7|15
CASSFRGPSLGEQYF
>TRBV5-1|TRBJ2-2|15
CASSPNAGVNGELFF
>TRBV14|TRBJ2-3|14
CASSPLTVTDTQYF
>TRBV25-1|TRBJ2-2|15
CASSEMTGNTGELFF
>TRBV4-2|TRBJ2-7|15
CASSQEGVLVHEQYF
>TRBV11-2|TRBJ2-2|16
CASNGLAGGLTGELFF
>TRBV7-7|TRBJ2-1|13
CASSRISGNEQFF
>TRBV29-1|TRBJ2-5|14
CSVEFSSGRETQYF
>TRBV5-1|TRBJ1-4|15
CASSLGFATNEKLFF
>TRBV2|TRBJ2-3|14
CASSADRVTDTQYF
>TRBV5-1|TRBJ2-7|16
CASSLTTGAFSYEQYF
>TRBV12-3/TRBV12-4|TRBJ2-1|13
CATSRLGLNEQFF
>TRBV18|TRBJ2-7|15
CASSPRASGSLEQYF
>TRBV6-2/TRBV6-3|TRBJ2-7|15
CASSYRTLSSYEQYF
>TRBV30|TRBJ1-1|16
CAWMGGQGKMNTEAFF
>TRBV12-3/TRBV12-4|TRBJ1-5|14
CASRGIGTNQPQHF
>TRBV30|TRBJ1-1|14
CAWSAGPRGTEAFF
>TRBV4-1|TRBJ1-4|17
CASSQGFRGAPNEKLFF
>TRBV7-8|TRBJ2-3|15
CASSPAGTIGDTQYF
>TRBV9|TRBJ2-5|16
CASSVVGTGGQETQYF
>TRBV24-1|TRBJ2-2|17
CATSDHREGLNTGELFF
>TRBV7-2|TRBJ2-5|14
CASSLGPSQETQYF
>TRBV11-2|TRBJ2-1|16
CASRPLAGGSYNEQFF
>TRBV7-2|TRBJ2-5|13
CASSLYTQETQYF
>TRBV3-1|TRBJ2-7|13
CASSQRTPGVKYF
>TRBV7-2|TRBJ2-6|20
CASRPSSGQRGHSGANVLTF
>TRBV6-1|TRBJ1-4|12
CASKLGREKLFF
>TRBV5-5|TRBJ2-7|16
CASSLPGSSTVREQYF
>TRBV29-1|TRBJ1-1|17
CSVVRGDRVTVNTEAFF
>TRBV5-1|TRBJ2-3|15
CASSHQGGSTDTQYF
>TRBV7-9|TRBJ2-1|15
CASSLWDLRYNEQFF
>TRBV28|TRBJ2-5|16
CASSPLSGRAEETQYF
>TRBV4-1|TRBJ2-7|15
CASSQSGLETYEQYF
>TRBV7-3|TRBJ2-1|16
CASSSGGTSGRGEQFF
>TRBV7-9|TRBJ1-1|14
CASTRGGSGTEAFF
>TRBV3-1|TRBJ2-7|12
CASSQRKYEQYF
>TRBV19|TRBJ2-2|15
CASIWASGSLGELFF
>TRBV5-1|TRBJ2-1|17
CASSSLSGTQRHNEQFF
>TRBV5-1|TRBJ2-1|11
CASRTNAQQFF
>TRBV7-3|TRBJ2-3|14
CASSSSGRANTQYF
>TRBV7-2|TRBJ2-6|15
CASRSGGRGANVLTF
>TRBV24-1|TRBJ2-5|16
CATSDVASGLAETQYF
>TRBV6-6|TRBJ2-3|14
CASAGRERTDTQYF